This entry lists 23 T cell receptor beta chains sequenced from one sample in a study of T cell responses to AZD1222 COVID-19 vaccine. Repertoires were generated with immunoSEQ multiplex PCR, while TCRdb's copy carries only in-frame clones and drops some. Of roughly 110,000 clones in the sample, about 85% were seen once. Sequences were derived from peripheral blood, sampled 28 days after the second AZD1222 dose. Source of these receptors: an adult who received the AZD1222 COVID-19 vaccine.

The chain carries TRBV15 and TRBJ2-3; D may be TRBD1 (6 bases). Trimming took 2 bases from V and 2 from J, leaving 11 bases between them. There are 15 residues in the CDR3. Germline CDR1 is LNHNV and CDR2 is YYDKDF (reference sequence). Written as DNA, the CDR3 is TGTGCCACCAGCAGACAGGGGACCTCCACAGATACGCAGTATTTT. Its protein is CATSRQGTSTDTQYF. Together with reference TRBV15 and TRBJ2-3, the CDR3 gives the full variable domain: DAMVIQNPRYQVTQFGKPVTLSCSQTLNHNVMYWYQQKSSQAPKLLFHYYDKDFNNEADTPDNFQSRRPNTSFCFLDIRSPGLGDTAMYLCATSRQGTSTDTQYFGPGTRLTVL.

This chain uses TRBV12-3 or TRBV12-4 with TRBJ2-1; possibly TRBD1 or TRBD2 for D (5 bases each). The CDR3 runs 13 residues. V dropped 7 bases and J dropped 16 bases, with 23 bases sitting between them. The chain's CDR3 is CASTSGALLPFFF. CDR3 DNA sequence: TGTGCCAGCACCTCCGGGGCTCTTTTGCCCTTTTTCTTC.

The V call is TRBV5-1, the J call TRBJ1-5; D perhaps matches TRBD1 (5 bases). Germline V CDR1 and CDR2: SGHRS, YFSETQ. This CDR3 is built from 14 residues. The germline V and J ends were trimmed by 3 bases and 7 bases, with 14 bases remaining between them. The CDR3 here is CASSWDPGSQPQHF. The DNA of the CDR3 is TGCGCCAGCAGCTGGGACCCAGGATCCCAGCCCCAGCATTTT.

The sample holds a few counts of this clone. The V gene is TRBV6-5, the J gene TRBJ1-3; TRBD1 might be the D (6 bases). Germline V lookup: CDR1 MNHEY, CDR2 SVGAGI. This CDR3 contains 16 residues. With 3 bases removed from V and 0 bases from J, the gap between germline ends came to 12 bases. The CDR3 coding sequence is TGTGCCAGCAGTTATGGGACACCGCACTCTGGAAACACCATATATTTT. Translation gives CASSYGTPHSGNTIYF.

The rearrangement uses TRBV7-7 and TRBJ2-1; TRBD2 matches 12 bases. The CDR3 has 15 residues. V shed 8 bases and J 4 bases; nucleotides not matched to a gene: 6. Germline V CDR1 and CDR2: SSHAT, FNYEAQ (reference sequence). The CDR3, as DNA: TGTGCCAGCGCCCCCGGGACTAGCGGGTACAATGAGCAGTTCTTC. The encoded protein is CASAPGTSGYNEQFF.

The chain uses TRBV15 and TRBJ1-5; 7 bases are shared with TRBD1. This CDR3 contains 15 residues. Germline loops: CDR1 LNHNV, CDR2 YYDKDF (reference sequence). The J segment lost 2 bases and the V segment lost 5 bases, leaving 6 bases of the junction unmatched. The CDR3 protein is CATSGPQGGNQPQHF. The CDR3 DNA is TGTGCCACCAGCGGACCCCAGGGGGGCAATCAGCCCCAGCATTTT.

V gene TRBV2 combines with J gene TRBJ2-3; 9 positions agree with TRBD1. The V segment lost 1 base and the J segment 6 bases; nucleotides outside the gene matches: 5. Germline-derived CDR1 and CDR2 are SNHLY and FYNNEI. The CDR3 is 15 residues long. CDR3 nucleotides: TGTGCCAGCAGTGAAGGGGACAGGGTATATGATACGCAGTATTTT. This translates into CASSEGDRVYDTQYF.

The gene calls are TRBV6-1 and TRBJ2-7; 7 bases map to TRBD2. Germline lookup yields CDR1 MNHNS and CDR2 SASEGT. The CDR3 contains 14 residues. Trimming removed 1 base from V and 3 bases from J; junction bases left unmatched: 3. The DNA for the CDR3 is TGTGCCAGCAGTGAAGGTGGCGGGGGCTACGAGCAGTACTTC. This codes for CASSEGGGGYEQYF.

The rearrangement uses TRBV3-1 (or the pseudogene TRBV3-2) and TRBJ2-2; the match to TRBD1 covers 7 bases. This CDR3 region has 15 residues. With 1 base clipped from V and 4 bases from J, the junction kept 3 bases outside the gene matches. CDR1 is LGHDT and CDR2 is YNNKEL in the germline V gene (reference sequence). CDR3 bases: TGTGCCAGCAGCCAAGGGACAGGAGCCACCGGGGAGCTGTTTTTT. This gives the protein CASSQGTGATGELFF.

The gene calls are TRBV7-6 and TRBJ1-2; 7 nucleotides agree with TRBD1. The CDR3 loop spans 17 amino acids. Germline V gene sequence: CDR1 SGHVS, CDR2 FNYEAQ. Losses at the gene ends were 0 bases for V and 0 bases for J; bases not matched to a gene: 7. In DNA form, the CDR3 reads TGTGCCAGCAGCTTAGCACAGGGGCCATGGACTAACTATGGCTACACCTTC. Translation: CASSLAQGPWTNYGYTF.

This chain uses TRBV18 with TRBJ1-1; no clear D gene. The germline gives CDR1 KGHSH, CDR2 LQKENI. CDR3 length: 15 residues. With 2 bases removed from V and 4 bases from J, the gap between germline ends came to 14 bases. The CDR3 nucleotides read TGTGCCAGCTCACCATATGGGCAGAGGGCCACTGAAGCTTTCTTT. Protein sequence: CASSPYGQRATEAFF.

The V and J genes are TRBV14 and TRBJ1-2; a possible D gene is TRBD1 (5 bases). Germline V gives CDR1 SGHDN, CDR2 FVKESK. The V end lost 0 bases, the J end lost 4 bases, and 12 bases lay between the germline ends. The CDR3 length is 15 residues. This CDR3 is CASSQEGARLYGYTF. The CDR3 DNA reads TGTGCCAGCAGCCAAGAAGGGGCCAGACTCTATGGCTACACCTTC. The full variable domain, completed using reference TRBV14 and TRBJ1-2, is EAGVTQFPSHSVIEKGQTVTLRCDPISGHDNLYWYRRVMGKEIKFLLHFVKESKQDESGMPNNRFLAERTGGTYSTLKVQPAELEDSGVYFCASSQEGARLYGYTFGSGTRLTVV.

The chain employs TRBV29-1 and TRBJ2-1; 8 nucleotides line up with TRBD2. Germline loops: CDR1 SQVTM, CDR2 ANQGSEA. Trimming removed 7 bases from V and 5 bases from J; junction bases left unmatched: 7. The CDR3 loop spans 13 amino acids. This chain's CDR3 is CSAAPAGDNEQFF. CDR3 sequence (DNA): TGCAGCGCGGCGCCAGCGGGGGACAATGAGCAGTTCTTC.

V and J are TRBV27 and TRBJ1-2, with 8 nucleotides matching TRBD1. Germline trimming cut 4 bases from V and 7 bases from J; bases unmatched to any gene: 5. CDR1 and CDR2 from the germline V gene are MNHEY and SMNVEV (reference sequence). CDR3 length equals 13 residues. The CDR3 is CASSSDREAGYTF. Written as DNA, the CDR3 is TGTGCCAGCAGTTCGGACAGGGAGGCTGGCTACACCTTC.

Here the CDR3 DNA reads TGTGCCATCAGTGATCGAGACGACAGGACCTCTAGCACAGATACGCAGTATTTT. Protein sequence: CAISDRDDRTSSTDTQYF. The chain carries TRBV10-3 and TRBJ2-3; tentative D call: TRBD1 (6 bases). Per the germline V gene, CDR1 is ENHRY and CDR2 is SYGVKD. The CDR3 length is 18 residues. V dropped 3 bases and J dropped 0 bases, with 19 bases sitting between them.

The V call is TRBV3-1 (or the pseudogene TRBV3-2), the J call TRBJ2-7; D unresolved. Trimming pared 1 base from V and 3 bases from J, leaving 10 bases between. CDR3 size: 14 residues. Germline V lookup: CDR1 LGHDT, CDR2 YNNKEL (reference sequence). This CDR3 reads CASSQAPELYEQYF. CDR3 nucleotides: TGTGCCAGCAGCCAAGCTCCAGAGCTCTACGAGCAGTACTTC.

The chain has TRBV7-2 and TRBJ2-1; 9 nucleotides align to TRBD2. CDR3 length: 16 residues. The germline gives CDR1 SGHTA, CDR2 FQGNSA. V was pared by 6 bases and J by 6 bases, with 12 bases of the junction left unmatched. The CDR3 is CASRLPGLAPFNEQFF. The CDR3 DNA reads as TGTGCCAGCAGGCTACCGGGACTAGCTCCTTTCAATGAGCAGTTCTTC.

J is TRBJ2-1 and V is TRBV19; TRBD1 matches at 9 bases. Germline CDR1 reads LNHDA; CDR2 reads SQIVND (reference sequence). The J segment lost 6 bases and the V segment lost 5 bases, leaving 11 bases of the junction unmatched. The length of the CDR3 is 16 residues. The CDR3 here is CASSAPGTGSVNEQFF. For the CDR3, the DNA is TGTGCCAGTAGTGCACCCGGGACAGGGTCGGTCAATGAGCAGTTCTTC.

The V call is TRBV19, the J call TRBJ1-5; 12 bases line up with TRBD1. V shed 8 bases and J 6 bases; nucleotides not matched to a gene: 8. Germline V gene lookup returns CDR1 LNHDA and CDR2 SQIVND (reference sequence). CDR3 size: 15 residues. CDR3 sequence: CASSPGQGAGQPQHF. CDR3 nucleotide sequence: TGTGCCAGTTCTCCGGGACAGGGGGCTGGTCAGCCCCAGCATTTT.

This clone appeared a single time. The rearrangement uses TRBV19 and TRBJ1-5; possibly TRBD1 for D (5 bases). This CDR3 has 15 amino acids. Trimming took 1 base from V and 2 from J, leaving 9 bases between them. The V gene's germline CDR1 is LNHDA and CDR2 SQIVND (reference sequence). The CDR3 is CASSIGQGGNQPQHF. The CDR3 nucleotides are TGTGCCAGTAGTATAGGTCAGGGAGGCAATCAGCCCCAGCATTTT.

The chain links TRBV30 to TRBJ1-2; no reliable D call. The germline V and J ends were trimmed by 3 bases and 2 bases, with 10 bases remaining between them. This CDR3 has 13 residues. CDR1 and CDR2 (germline): GTSNPN, SVGIG (reference sequence). In nucleotides, the CDR3 is TGTGCCTGGAGCCCTATTGGAAACTATGGCTACACCTTC. Translating it yields CAWSPIGNYGYTF.

In the case of this clone: Its ends do not fully match the called genes, so a read error is possible. CDR3 region: CASSSTRQAGTSDLYGYTF. For the CDR3, the DNA is TGTGCTAGCAGCTCCACCCGACAGGCAGGAACTTCCGATCTCTATGGCTACACCTTC. The rearrangement joins TRBV7-7 to TRBJ1-2, with D maybe TRBD1 (6 bases). Germline loops: CDR1 SSHAT, CDR2 FNYEAQ (reference sequence). This CDR3 region has 19 residues.

The J gene is TRBJ1-1, the V gene TRBV19; 9 nucleotides align to TRBD1. There are 16 residues in the CDR3. CDR1 is LNHDA, CDR2 SQIVND, per germline (reference sequence). The V gene end was trimmed by 9 bases and the J gene end by 3 bases; junction bases not matched to a gene: 14. The CDR3 is CASRQGVERLYTEAFF. The CDR3, as DNA: TGTGCCAGCCGACAGGGGGTTGAACGACTTTACACTGAAGCTTTCTTT.